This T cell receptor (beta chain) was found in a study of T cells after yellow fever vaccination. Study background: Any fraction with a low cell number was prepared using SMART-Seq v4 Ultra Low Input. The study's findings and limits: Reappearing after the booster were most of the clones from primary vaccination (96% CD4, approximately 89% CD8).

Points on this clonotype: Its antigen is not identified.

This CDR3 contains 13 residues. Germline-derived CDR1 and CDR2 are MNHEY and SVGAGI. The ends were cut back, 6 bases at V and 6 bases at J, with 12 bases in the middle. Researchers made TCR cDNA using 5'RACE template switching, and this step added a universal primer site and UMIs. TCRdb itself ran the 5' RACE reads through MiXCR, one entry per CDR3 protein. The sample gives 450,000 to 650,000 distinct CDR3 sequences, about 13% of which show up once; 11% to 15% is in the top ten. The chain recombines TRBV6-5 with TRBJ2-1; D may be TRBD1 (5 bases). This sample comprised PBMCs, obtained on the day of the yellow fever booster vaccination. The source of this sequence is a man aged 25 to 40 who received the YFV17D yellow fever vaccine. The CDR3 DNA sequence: TGTGCCAGCAGCAACACAGGCTTCAATGAGCAGTTCTTC. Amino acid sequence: CASSNTGFNEQFF.